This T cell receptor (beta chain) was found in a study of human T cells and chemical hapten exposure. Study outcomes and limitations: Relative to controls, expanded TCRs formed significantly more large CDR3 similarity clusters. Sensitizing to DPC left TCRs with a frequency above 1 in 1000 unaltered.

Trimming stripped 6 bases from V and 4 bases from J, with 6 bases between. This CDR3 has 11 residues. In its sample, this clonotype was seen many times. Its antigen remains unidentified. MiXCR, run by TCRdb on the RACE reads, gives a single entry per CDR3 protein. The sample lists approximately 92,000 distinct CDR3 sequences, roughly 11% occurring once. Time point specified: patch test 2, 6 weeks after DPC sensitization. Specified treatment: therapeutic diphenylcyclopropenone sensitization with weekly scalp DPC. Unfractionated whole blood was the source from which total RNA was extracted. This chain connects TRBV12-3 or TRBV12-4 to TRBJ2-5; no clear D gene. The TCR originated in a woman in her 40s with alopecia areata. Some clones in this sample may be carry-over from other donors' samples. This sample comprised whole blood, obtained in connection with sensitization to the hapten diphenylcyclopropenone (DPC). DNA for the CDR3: TGTGCCAGCAGGAACGTAGAGACCCAGTACTTC. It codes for CASRNVETQYF.